What follows are 27 T cell receptor beta chains derived from one specimen sequenced in a study of shared clonotypes between healthy human individuals. The method was immunoSEQ multiplex PCR; TCRdb's version includes in-frame clones alone and lacks a portion of them. The data contain about 550,000 clones, less than 97% of them singletons. CD45RO-negative CD8 cells positively selected for CCR7 made up the naive population, which excluded terminally differentiated effector memory CD45RA+ cells. The material sequenced was naive CD8+ T cells sorted from blood. Source of these receptors: a woman in her twenties or thirties in good health.

The rearrangement links TRBV29-1 to TRBJ1-1, with D unclear. The V and J ends lost 7 bases and 0 bases respectively, with 12 bases between them. CDR1 SQVTM and CDR2 ANQGSEA come from the germline V gene. There are 13 residues in the CDR3. The CDR3 region has the DNA TGCAGCGGTACGGGCGTCATGAACACTGAAGCTTTCTTT. Its protein is CSGTGVMNTEAFF. The variable domain in full, completed from reference TRBV29-1 and TRBJ1-1, reads SAVISQKPSRDICQRGTSLTIQCQVDSQVTMMFWYRQQPGQSLTLIATANQGSEATYESGFVIDKFPISRPNLTFSTLTVSNMSPEDSSIYLCSGTGVMNTEAFFGQGTRLTVV.

This clone was detected once. The rearrangement uses TRBV6-5 and TRBJ1-1; weak D call: TRBD1 (5 bases). The V end lost 2 bases, the J end lost 6 bases, and 10 bases lay between the germline ends. Germline V gene data show CDR1 as MNHEY and CDR2 as SVGAGI. The length of the CDR3 is 13 residues. CDR3 region: CASSYVRDSEAFF. The CDR3 coding sequence is TGTGCCAGCAGTTACGTAAGGGACTCTGAAGCTTTCTTT.

This sequence joins TRBV27 and TRBJ2-5; the D gene is possibly TRBD2 (5 bases). Germline V gene sequence: CDR1 MNHEY, CDR2 SMNVEV (reference sequence). The length of the CDR3 is 14 residues. V was clipped by 6 bases and J by 9 bases, with 20 bases between them. The CDR3 spells CASSPGSGMEAQYF. Written as DNA, the CDR3 is TGTGCCAGCAGCCCCGGCTCGGGGATGGAGGCCCAGTACTTC.

The chain employs TRBV7-8 and TRBJ2-2; 8 nucleotides match TRBD1. V gave up 7 bases and J gave up 2 bases; unmatched junction bases: 9. Per the germline V gene, CDR1 is SGHVS and CDR2 is FQNEAQ. The CDR3 length is 16 residues. The CDR3 loop is CASMIPGGQNTGELFF. The CDR3 DNA sequence: TGTGCCAGCATGATACCAGGGGGCCAAAACACCGGGGAGCTGTTTTTT.

In nucleotides, the CDR3 is TGTGCCATCAGTCCTACAGGGACTACCGGGCTAGCCAAAAACATTCAGTACTTC. It encodes CAISPTGTTGLAKNIQYF. The chain combines TRBV10-3 with TRBJ2-4; a possible D gene is TRBD2 (7 bases). From germline, CDR1 is ENHRY and CDR2 SYGVKD. This CDR3 region has 18 residues. V was shortened by 5 bases and J by 0 bases, with 20 bases between the two germline ends.

This chain links TRBV28 with TRBJ2-7; no clear D gene. The length of the CDR3 is 14 residues. V was shortened by 5 bases and J by 3 bases, with 14 bases between the two germline ends. The V gene's germline CDR1 is MDHEN and CDR2 SYDVKM. CDR3 coding DNA: TGTGCCAGCAGTCGTCCCGGGCCAAGCTACGAGCAGTACTTC. Residues: CASSRPGPSYEQYF.

This sequence joins TRBV30 and TRBJ2-7; TRBD2 might be the D (5 bases). From germline, CDR1 is GTSNPN and CDR2 SVGIG (reference sequence). V was clipped by 2 bases and J by 6 bases, with 26 bases between them. The CDR3 covers 17 residues. The CDR3 loop is CAWSFGDQVSLAPEQYF. The DNA for the CDR3 is TGTGCCTGGAGTTTCGGGGATCAGGTCTCCCTAGCCCCCGAGCAGTACTTC.

Worth noting for this clone: This sample includes further DNA sequences coding for the same CDR3. CDR3 residues: CASSFGTSYEQYF. CDR3 nucleotides: TGTGCCAGCAGTTTTGGGACTAGCTACGAGCAGTACTTC. The chain is built from TRBV27 and TRBJ2-7; 8 positions agree with TRBD2. J was trimmed by 3 bases and V by 3 bases; bases with no gene match: 1. The CDR3 covers 13 residues. Germline CDR1 and CDR2: MNHEY and SMNVEV (reference sequence).

V usage is TRBV18 and J usage is TRBJ1-3; D ambiguous. The germline V and J ends were trimmed by 0 bases and 1 base, with 7 bases remaining between them. Germline lookup yields CDR1 KGHSH and CDR2 LQKENI. The CDR3 length is 15 residues. The chain's CDR3 is CASSPPRGSGNTIYF. CDR3 sequence (DNA): TGTGCCAGCTCACCACCAAGAGGATCTGGAAACACCATATATTTT.

This chain connects TRBV9 to TRBJ1-1, with D tentatively TRBD1 (6 bases). This CDR3 is 15 amino acids long. V was trimmed by 4 bases and J by 9 bases, leaving 22 bases between them. Per germline, CDR1 SGDLS and CDR2 YYNGEE. CDR3 sequence reads: CASSPLGGTHLQAFF. CDR3 nucleotide sequence: TGTGCCAGCAGCCCTTTAGGGGGGACCCACCTACAAGCTTTCTTT.

The J gene is TRBJ1-3, the V gene TRBV2; possible D gene TRBD1, 6 bases. CDR3 length: 15 amino acids. V lost 6 bases and J 2 bases, leaving 14 bases between the germline ends. The germline V gene encodes CDR1 SNHLY and CDR2 FYNNEI. As DNA, the CDR3 is TGTGCCAGCAGGCAACAGGGTGGGGCTGGAAACACCATATATTTT. Protein: CASRQQGGAGNTIYF.

This rearrangement joins TRBV6-5 to TRBJ1-2, with 7 nucleotides matching TRBD1. The CDR3 extends over 13 amino acids. Germline values: CDR1 MNHEY, CDR2 SVGAGI. J was trimmed by 4 bases and V by 2 bases; bases with no gene match: 1. CDR3 loop: CASSYGQVYGYTF. In nucleotides, the CDR3 is TGTGCCAGCAGTTACGGACAGGTCTATGGCTACACCTTC.

The genes are TRBV13 and TRBJ1-1, with no clear D. The CDR3 has 14 residues. The V gene lost 2 bases and the J gene lost 1 base, with 8 bases spanning the gap. Germline V gene sequence: CDR1 PRHDT, CDR2 FYEKMQ (reference sequence). CDR3 amino acids: CASSLWLQNTEAFF. CDR3 bases: TGTGCCAGCAGCTTATGGTTACAGAACACTGAAGCTTTCTTT.

This clone was recorded once. The chain carries TRBV19 and TRBJ2-2; TRBD2 matches at 10 bases. Germline lookup yields CDR1 LNHDA and CDR2 SQIVND (reference sequence). V shed 3 bases, J shed 5 bases, and the junction held 9 bases outside the gene matches. This CDR3 spans 17 amino acids. CDR3 sequence: CASSITRLAGGTGELFF. CDR3 in DNA: TGTGCCAGTAGTATTACGAGACTAGCGGGTGGGACCGGGGAGCTGTTTTTT.

In its sample, this clone was seen once. J is TRBJ2-5 and V is TRBV4-2; D not certain. The J call may be wrong; the DNA end is better matched by TRBJ2-7. The CDR3 has 15 amino acids. Germline CDR1 is LGHNA and CDR2 is YNFKEQ. The CDR3 loop reads CASSQEMGRIYEQYF. The CDR3 coding sequence is TGTGCCAGCAGCCAAGAAATGGGCCGAATCTACGAGCAGTACTTC.

This rearrangement joins TRBV19 to TRBJ2-1; 9 bases agree with TRBD2. Trimming at V came to 6 bases and at J to 4 bases, leaving 10 bases not matched to a gene. The CDR3 consists of 16 residues. Germline CDR1 LNHDA, CDR2 SQIVND (reference sequence). CDR3 amino acids: CASRYQGTSYYNEQFF. CDR3 DNA: TGTGCCAGTAGGTACCAAGGGACTAGCTATTACAATGAGCAGTTCTTC.

The chain uses TRBV13 and TRBJ2-6; D ambiguous. Trimming removed 10 bases from V and 2 bases from J, with 12 bases in between. The CDR3 has 14 residues. Germline V gene sequence: CDR1 PRHDT, CDR2 FYEKMQ (reference sequence). Here the CDR3 reads CATQLETGANVLTF. CDR3 nucleotide sequence: TGTGCCACCCAGCTTGAGACTGGGGCCAACGTCCTGACTTTC.

V and J are TRBV14 and TRBJ2-7; 8 nucleotides line up with TRBD2. The CDR3 totals 16 residues. V gave up 0 bases and J gave up 5 bases; unmatched junction bases: 9. The germline CDR1 and CDR2 sequences are SGHDN and FVKESK. This CDR3 is CASSQEGLAGMDEQYF. CDR3 coding DNA: TGTGCCAGCAGCCAAGAAGGCCTAGCGGGCATGGACGAGCAGTACTTC.

The chain joins TRBV27 to TRBJ2-1; D possibly corresponds to TRBD2 (6 bases). Trimming stripped 3 bases from V and 3 bases from J, with 9 bases between. This CDR3 region has 14 residues. Germline V gene lookup returns CDR1 MNHEY and CDR2 SMNVEV (reference sequence). The CDR3 sequence: CASSFSGFYNEQFF. In DNA, the CDR3 is TGTGCCAGCAGTTTTAGCGGTTTCTACAATGAGCAGTTCTTC.

This clone was picked up one time. The CDR3 loop reads CASSPTHSTGRDWEQFF. In DNA, the CDR3 is TGTGCCAGCAGTCCGACCCACTCGACAGGAAGGGATTGGGAGCAGTTCTTC. V gene TRBV27 combines with J gene TRBJ2-1, with D possibly matching TRBD1 (6 bases). Germline V lookup: CDR1 MNHEY, CDR2 SMNVEV (reference sequence). Trimming removed 5 bases from V and 10 bases from J, with 27 bases in between. The CDR3 is 17 residues long.

The chain employs TRBV27 and TRBJ1-2, with 7 bases matching TRBD1. The length of the CDR3 is 12 residues. The J segment lost 6 bases and the V segment lost 10 bases, leaving 8 bases of the junction unmatched. Per germline, CDR1 MNHEY and CDR2 SMNVEV (reference sequence). The CDR3 loop reads CATKTGFHGYTF. CDR3 DNA: TGTGCCACCAAGACAGGGTTTCATGGCTACACCTTC.

The rearrangement joins TRBV9 to TRBJ2-1; TRBD1 aligns across 11 bases. V was clipped by 0 bases and J by 3 bases; unmatched bases: 2. Looked up from germline, CDR1 is SGDLS and CDR2 is YYNGEE. The CDR3 is 16 residues long. The CDR3: CASSVEGQGVYNEQFF. The CDR3 nucleotides are TGTGCCAGCAGCGTAGAGGGACAGGGGGTCTACAATGAGCAGTTCTTC.

The chain carries TRBV28 and TRBJ2-5, with D perhaps matching TRBD1 or TRBD2 (5 bases each). This CDR3 region has 18 residues. Germline CDR1 and CDR2: MDHEN and SYDVKM. V was shortened by 1 base and J by 5 bases, with 23 bases between the two germline ends. CDR3 nucleotide sequence: TGTGCCAGCAGTTTATTTGCCAAGCGCAGGGACCCGGGGGAGACCCAGTACTTC. Residues: CASSLFAKRRDPGETQYF.

CDR3 sequence (DNA): TGCGCCAGCAGCCAAGAGGCAGGGCTAGCCTACGAGCAGTACTTC. Translating it yields CASSQEAGLAYEQYF. The J gene is TRBJ2-7, the V gene TRBV4-1, with D perhaps TRBD1 (5 bases). V lost 0 bases to trimming and J lost 2 bases, with 11 bases between them. The CDR3 extends over 15 amino acids. Germline values: CDR1 MGHRA, CDR2 YSYEKL.

Here the CDR3 reads CAWRSSGSYEQYF. The DNA of the CDR3 is TGTGCCTGGAGGTCTAGCGGGAGCTACGAGCAGTACTTC. This sequence joins TRBV30 and TRBJ2-7; 10 positions agree with TRBD2. From germline, CDR1 is GTSNPN and CDR2 SVGIG (reference sequence). The V segment lost 3 bases and the J segment 3 bases; nucleotides outside the gene matches: 2. The CDR3 runs to 13 residues.

The rearrangement joins TRBV7-6 to TRBJ2-3; TRBD2 aligns across 7 bases. CDR1 and CDR2 from the germline V gene are SGHVS and FNYEAQ. V lost 0 bases to trimming and J lost 1 base; unmatched junction nucleotides: 1. This CDR3 has 15 amino acids. In nucleotides, the CDR3 is TGTGCCAGCAGCTTAGCGCTAGCGGGCACAGATACGCAGTATTTT. This encodes CASSLALAGTDTQYF. The variable domain in full, with the rest retrieved from reference TRBV7-6 and TRBJ2-3, is GAGVSQSPRYKVTKRGQDVALRCDPISGHVSLYWYRQALGQGPEFLTYFNYEAQQDKSGLPNDRFSAERPEGSISTLTIQRTEQRDSAMYRCASSLALAGTDTQYFGPGTRLTVL.

The chain is built from TRBV5-1 and TRBJ1-1; D unclear. CDR3 length: 14 residues. Germline CDR1 SGHRS, CDR2 YFSETQ. In nucleotides, the CDR3 is TGCGCTACCCGCTCTAGCCTTATGAACACTGAAGCTTTCTTT. This encodes CATRSSLMNTEAFF.